What follows describes a single T cell receptor beta chain. A Seattle source enrolled patients during active infection and followed them longitudinally. The CDR3 sequence is 14 residues long. Per germline, CDR1 SGHRS and CDR2 YFSETQ. V was clipped by 0 bases and J by 2 bases, with 7 bases between them. The record originates from a study of blood T cell repertoires in COVID-19. In the original processing: Reference gene primer amplification gave nucleated cell count estimates. Repertoires were generated with immunoSEQ multiplex PCR, while TCRdb's copy carries only in-frame clones and drops some. The DNA gave D and trimming, while V, J and clone size come from that table. The sample gives approximately 350,000 clones, more than 70% of which show up once; around 3% is in the top ten.

Sequenced sample: peripheral blood. The receptor comes from a woman aged 30 to 39 with COVID-19, enrolled during active disease. The rearrangement uses TRBV5-1 and TRBJ2-3; D gene ambiguous. The CDR3 bases are TGCGCCAGCAGCTTGGCCACAGACACAGATACGCAGTATTTT. This codes for CASSLATDTDTQYF.